These 21 T cell receptor beta chains were all obtained from the same sample, sequenced in a study of molecular identifiers for immune sequencing clone quantification. Using its own MiXCR run on the PCR reads, TCRdb lists one record per CDR3 protein. The profile covers over 50,000 distinct CDR3 sequences, with around 33% appearing a single time and 3.5% to 4% taken by the ten largest. Sequencing was done on a sample of naive CD8+ T cells from blood, with Jurkat cell RNA spiked in. Regarding subset: FACS-sorted CD8+CD4-CCR7+CD45RA+ naive T cells. Every receptor here comes from a human donor in good health. Some libraries in this study had Jurkat cell RNA spiked in.

The chain uses TRBV6-2 or TRBV6-3 and TRBJ2-7; D is ambiguous. V was pared by 11 bases and J by 6 bases, with 17 bases between. This CDR3 spans 12 amino acids. Per germline, CDR1 MNHEY and CDR2 SVGEGT. The CDR3 bases are TGTGCCGGCCTCACACTCCCAATCGAGCAGTACTTC. It translates to CAGLTLPIEQYF.

The chain uses TRBV19 and TRBJ2-5, with unresolved D. CDR1 LNHDA and CDR2 SQIVND come from the germline V gene (reference sequence). Trimming pared 4 bases from V and 5 bases from J, leaving 14 bases between. There are 14 residues in the CDR3. CDR3 in amino acids: CASSTWASAETQYF. The CDR3 DNA sequence: TGTGCCAGTAGTACTTGGGCCAGCGCGGAGACCCAGTACTTC.

This clonotype occurred many times. This sequence joins TRBV28 and TRBJ2-3, with TRBD1 identical over 9 bases. There are 17 residues in the CDR3. The J segment lost 0 bases and the V segment lost 6 bases, leaving 10 bases of the junction unmatched. Germline loops: CDR1 MDHEN, CDR2 SYDVKM. The CDR3 sequence: CASSSGTGSASTDTQYF. The CDR3 nucleotides are TGTGCCAGCAGCTCCGGGACAGGGAGTGCTAGCACAGATACGCAGTATTTT.

This clonotype was counted ten times or more. Germline and junction disagree at one end, which may indicate a read error. This sequence joins TRBV20-1 and TRBJ2-3, with 10 bases lining up with TRBD1. This CDR3 is 17 amino acids long. The V gene's germline CDR1 is DFQATT and CDR2 SNEGSKA (reference sequence). The CDR3 DNA reads TGCAGTGCAAGAGGGACAGGGGTCTCCAACCCCACAGATACGCAGTATTTT. It codes for CSARGTGVSNPTDTQYF.

Turning to this clonotype: A read error is possible here, since a much larger clone lies one base away. In DNA, the CDR3 is TGTGCCAGCAGTGAGGGACAGGGGGCGCAGCCCCAGCAGTTT. It encodes CASSEGQGAQPQQF. The rearrangement joins TRBV2 to TRBJ1-5, with TRBD1 matching over 12 bases. This CDR3 comprises 14 residues. Germline V gene lookup returns CDR1 SNHLY and CDR2 FYNNEI. Combining the CDR3 with reference TRBV2 and TRBJ1-5 gives the whole variable domain EPEVTQTPSHQVTQMGQEVILRCVPISNHLYFYWYRQILGQKVEFLVSFYNNEISEKSEIFDDQFSVERPDGSNFTLKIRSTKLEDSAMYFCASSEGQGAQPQQFGDGTRLSIL.

Regarding this clonotype: Compared with germline, one end of the junction differs, possibly owing to a read error. J is TRBJ2-3 and V is TRBV6-5, with TRBD1 identical over 7 bases. The V gene's germline CDR1 is MNHEY and CDR2 SVGAGI. The CDR3 has 14 residues. The CDR3 DNA sequence: TGTGCCAGCAGTTTCCCGGCAGGGGGAGATTCGCAGTATTTT. Its translation is CASSFPAGGDSQYF.

V gene TRBV5-1 combines with J gene TRBJ1-2; D unclear. V was trimmed by 0 bases and J by 0 bases, leaving 9 bases between them. In germline, CDR1 is SGHRS, CDR2 YFSETQ. This CDR3 region has 15 residues. The CDR3 bases are TGCGCCAGCAGCTTGGGGAGAAGTGCTAACTATGGCTACACCTTC. Its translation is CASSLGRSANYGYTF. Complete variable domain (other parts from reference TRBV5-1 and TRBJ1-2): KAGVTQTPRYLIKTRGQQVTLSCSPISGHRSVSWYQQTPGQGLQFLFEYFSETQRNKGNFPGRFSGRQFSNSRSEMNVSTLELGDSALYLCASSLGRSANYGYTFGSGTRLTVV.

This clonotype was detected only once. The V call is TRBV18, the J call TRBJ2-7; D is unresolved. The CDR3 spans 15 residues. V was cut by 3 bases and J by 2 bases, with 14 bases left in between. Looked up from germline, CDR1 is KGHSH and CDR2 is LQKENI. DNA for the CDR3: TGTGCCAGCTCACCCACCTGGGATCATACCTACGAGCAGTACTTC. It is translated as CASSPTWDHTYEQYF.

This clonotype was found a few times. The chain has TRBV28 and TRBJ1-5; unclear D gene. Trimming left V 5 bases short and J 3 bases short, with 11 bases between. The CDR3 runs to 14 residues. From germline, CDR1 is MDHEN and CDR2 SYDVKM. Written as DNA, the CDR3 is TGTGCCAGCAGTCAGGACTCTTTCAATCAGCCCCAGCATTTT. This encodes CASSQDSFNQPQHF.

There are a few counts of this clonotype. The chain recombines TRBV28 with TRBJ2-7, with TRBD1 matching over 9 bases. V shed 5 bases and J 2 bases; nucleotides not matched to a gene: 10. The CDR3 runs to 16 residues. The germline gives CDR1 MDHEN, CDR2 SYDVKM. CDR3 region: CASSPPRGTGPYEQYF. CDR3 DNA: TGTGCCAGCAGTCCCCCAAGGGGGACAGGGCCCTACGAGCAGTACTTC. Combining the CDR3 with reference TRBV28 and TRBJ2-7 gives the whole variable domain DVKVTQSSRYLVKRTGEKVFLECVQDMDHENMFWYRQDPGLGLRLIYFSYDVKMKEKGDIPEGYSVSREKKERFSLILESASTNQTSMYLCASSPPRGTGPYEQYFGPGTRLTVT.

Concerning this clonotype: This is likely a read error, given that the CDR3 carries no conserved phenylalanine or tryptophan at its end. No DNA is shown, since the ends of the CDR3 on it are uncertain; the CDR3 is the one TCRdb lists. The chain joins TRBV28 to TRBJ2-5; TRBD2, the table's D call, lacks a check against the DNA. The CDR3 length is 17 residues, termini included. In germline, CDR1 is MDHEN, CDR2 SYDVKM. CDR3: CASRWTSGIGYQETLYL.

The V call is TRBV20-1, the J call TRBJ2-5; D perhaps matches TRBD1 (6 bases). The CDR3 totals 14 residues. Trimming took off 0 bases at V and 4 bases at J, with 12 bases between the two ends. The germline V gene has CDR1 DFQATT and CDR2 SNEGSKA (reference sequence). The CDR3 sequence: CSARDHQGRETQYF. As DNA, the CDR3 is TGCAGTGCTAGAGATCACCAGGGGAGAGAGACCCAGTACTTC.

For this clonotype: The CDR3 does not close with the conserved phenylalanine or tryptophan, likely indicating a read error. The V call is TRBV12-3 or TRBV12-4, the J call TRBJ2-1; D is uncertain. V dropped 5 bases and J dropped 0 bases, with 5 bases sitting between them. The CDR3 is 13 amino acids. The DNA for the CDR3 is TGTGCCAGCAGTCCCAGCTCCTACAATGAGCAGTTCTAC. It codes for CASSPSSYNEQFY.

V usage is TRBV4-1 and J usage is TRBJ2-7; D not certain. The germline V gene encodes CDR1 MGHRA and CDR2 YSYEKL. With 0 bases removed from V and 7 bases from J, the gap between germline ends came to 13 bases. The CDR3 covers 14 residues. The CDR3 sequence is CASSQEFRQGEQYF. Written as DNA, the CDR3 is TGCGCCAGCAGCCAAGAATTCAGGCAAGGGGAGCAGTACTTC.

The chain is built from TRBV6-2 or TRBV6-3 and TRBJ2-3; D remains unclear. Germline CDR1 MNHEY, CDR2 SVGEGT. The CDR3 covers 16 residues. Deletions cut 2 bases from V and 5 bases from J, with 17 bases between. This chain's CDR3 is CASSYTRAWAGDTQYF. The DNA of the CDR3 is TGTGCCAGCAGTTACACTCGAGCGTGGGCCGGAGATACGCAGTATTTT.

There are many counts of this clonotype. V gene TRBV6-6 combines with J gene TRBJ2-7, with TRBD2 identical over 7 bases. V shed 6 bases, J shed 3 bases, and the junction held 2 bases outside the gene matches. Per the germline V gene, CDR1 is MNHNY and CDR2 is SVGAGI (reference sequence). There are 12 residues in the CDR3. For the CDR3, the DNA is TGTGCCAGCAGCCGGGGGGACTACGAGCAGTACTTC. Amino acids: CASSRGDYEQYF.

The chain couples TRBV19 to TRBJ2-2; either TRBD1 or TRBD2 may fit D (5 bases each). The ends were cut back, 5 bases at V and 3 bases at J, with 10 bases in the middle. This CDR3 region has 14 residues. From germline, CDR1 is LNHDA and CDR2 SQIVND (reference sequence). The CDR3 DNA is TGTGCCAGTAGTCCCGGGACCGACACCGGGGAGCTGTTTTTT. This translates into CASSPGTDTGELFF.

This chain links TRBV29-1 with TRBJ2-7; 8 bases match TRBD2. The V and J ends lost 1 base and 3 bases, in that order; junction bases with no gene match: 5. Germline values: CDR1 SQVTM, CDR2 ANQGSEA. CDR3 length: 14 amino acids. This CDR3 reads CSVEAAGAIYEQYF. The DNA for the CDR3 is TGCAGCGTTGAAGCAGCGGGAGCAATCTACGAGCAGTACTTC.

Concerning this clonotype itself: The junction differs from germline at one of its ends, possibly a read error. V gene TRBV20-1 combines with J gene TRBJ2-4; D is unresolved. Germline CDR1 and CDR2: DFQATT and SNEGSKA (reference sequence). The CDR3 loop spans 17 amino acids. CDR3 protein: CCARGDQLLRGQNIQYF. The CDR3 DNA reads TGCTGTGCTAGAGGAGACCAATTGCTTCGAGGTCAAAACATTCAGTACTTC.

The table lists this clonotype with a few counts. The rearrangement uses TRBV12-3 or TRBV12-4 and TRBJ2-3; 8 nucleotides line up with TRBD2. The CDR3 sequence is 15 residues long. Trimming cost V 6 bases and J 6 bases; bases outside gene matches: 11. CDR3 protein: CASRITSGRGDTQYF. In nucleotides, the CDR3 is TGTGCCAGCAGAATAACTAGCGGAAGGGGGGATACGCAGTATTTT.

This chain uses TRBV5-1 with TRBJ2-3; 8 nucleotides line up with TRBD1. Germline lookup yields CDR1 SGHRS and CDR2 YFSETQ. J gave up 2 bases and V 0 bases, and 8 bases lay outside the gene matches. This CDR3 has 17 amino acids. The CDR3 region has the DNA TGCGCCAGCAGCTTGGGACAGACAGGGGATAACACAGATACGCAGTATTTT. This codes for CASSLGQTGDNTDTQYF. Using reference TRBV5-1 and TRBJ2-3 for the parts outside the CDR3, the full variable domain is KAGVTQTPRYLIKTRGQQVTLSCSPISGHRSVSWYQQTPGQGLQFLFEYFSETQRNKGNFPGRFSGRQFSNSRSEMNVSTLELGDSALYLCASSLGQTGDNTDTQYFGPGTRLTVL.